Listed here is a single T cell receptor beta chain. Antigen unknown. Those patients who had chemo-refractory metastatic non-small-cell lung cancer were given focal radiation along with CTLA-4 blockade through ipilimumab. Germline CDR1 reads MNHEY; CDR2 reads SVGAGI. The CDR3 has 13 residues. V was cut by 4 bases and J by 1 base, with 5 bases left in between. The sample originates from a study of radiotherapy plus CTLA-4 blockade in lung cancer. About the research overall: 18% of patients responded objectively, and about 33% achieved disease control. Points from the study as a whole: In blood, after radiotherapy plus ipilimumab, tumor-derived TCR clones expanded. Early clone dynamics of blood T cells, plus interferon-beta, reportedly predicted response best.

Profiling relied on immunoSEQ multiplex PCR, and the TCRdb table lists in-frame clones only, not all of them. The table includes 80,000 or so clones, over 70% detected once. The source is a human donor with non-small cell lung cancer whose response to radiotherapy plus ipilimumab could not be evaluated. Some clones in this sample may be carry-over from other donors' samples. The specimen comprised peripheral blood, sampled from a patient treated with radiotherapy plus ipilimumab. The V and J genes are TRBV6-5 and TRBJ2-4; D is unresolved. The CDR3 nucleotides read TGTGCCAGCAGTTTCGGGGCCAAAAACATTCAGTACTTC. This translates into CASSFGAKNIQYF.